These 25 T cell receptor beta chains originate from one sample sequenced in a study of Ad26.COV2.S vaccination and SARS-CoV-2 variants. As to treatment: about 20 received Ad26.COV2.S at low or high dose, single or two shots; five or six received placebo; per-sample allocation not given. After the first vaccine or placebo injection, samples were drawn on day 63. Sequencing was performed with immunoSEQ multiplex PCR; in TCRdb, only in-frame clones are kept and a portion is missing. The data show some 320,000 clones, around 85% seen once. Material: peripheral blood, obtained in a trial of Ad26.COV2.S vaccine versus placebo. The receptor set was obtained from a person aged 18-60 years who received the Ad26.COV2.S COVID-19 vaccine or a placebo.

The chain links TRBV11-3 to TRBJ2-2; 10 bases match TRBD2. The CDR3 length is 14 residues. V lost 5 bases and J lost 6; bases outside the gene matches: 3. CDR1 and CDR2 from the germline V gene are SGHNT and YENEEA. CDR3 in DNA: TGTGCCAGCAGCCCCGGGACTAGCGCCGGGGAGCTGTTTTTT. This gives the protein CASSPGTSAGELFF.

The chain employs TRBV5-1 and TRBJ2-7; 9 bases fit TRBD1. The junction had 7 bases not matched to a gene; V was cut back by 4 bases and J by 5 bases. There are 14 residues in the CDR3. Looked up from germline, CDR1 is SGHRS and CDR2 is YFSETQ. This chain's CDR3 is CASSVGTGINEQYF. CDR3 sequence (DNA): TGCGCCAGCAGCGTCGGGACAGGGATCAACGAGCAGTACTTC. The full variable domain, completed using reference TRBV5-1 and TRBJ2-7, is KAGVTQTPRYLIKTRGQQVTLSCSPISGHRSVSWYQQTPGQGLQFLFEYFSETQRNKGNFPGRFSGRQFSNSRSEMNVSTLELGDSALYLCASSVGTGINEQYFGPGTRLTVT.

In nucleotides, the CDR3 is TGTGCCAGCAGCCAATGGGGGGCCCCCACAGATACGCAGTATTTT. It yields the protein CASSQWGAPTDTQYF. V usage is TRBV14 and J usage is TRBJ2-3; D may match TRBD1 or TRBD2 (6 bases each). This CDR3 comprises 15 residues. In germline, CDR1 is SGHDN, CDR2 FVKESK. V lost 2 bases and J lost 2, with 11 bases in between.

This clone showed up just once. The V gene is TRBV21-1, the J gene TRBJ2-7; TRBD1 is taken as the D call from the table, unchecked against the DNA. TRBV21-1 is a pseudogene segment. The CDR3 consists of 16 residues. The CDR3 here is CASSFPGQGATHEQYF. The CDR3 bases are TGTGCCAGCAGCTTTCCGGGACAGGGAGCAACCCACGAGCAGTACTTC.

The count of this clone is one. The CDR3, as DNA: TGTGCCAGCAGCTCCCCCCCTTTGGCTGGGGCCAACGTCCTGACTTTC. Its protein product is CASSSPPLAGANVLTF. This chain connects TRBV5-4 to TRBJ2-6; D uncertain. V dropped 3 bases and J dropped 2 bases, with 12 bases sitting between them. Looked up from germline, CDR1 is SGHNT and CDR2 is YYREEE (reference sequence). The CDR3 has 16 residues.

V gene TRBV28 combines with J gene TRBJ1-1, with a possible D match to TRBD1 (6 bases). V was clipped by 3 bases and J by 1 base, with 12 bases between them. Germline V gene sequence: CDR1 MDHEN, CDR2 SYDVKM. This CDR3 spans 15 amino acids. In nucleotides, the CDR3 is TGTGCCAGCAGTTTGGGGGCGTGGCAGAACACTGAAGCTTTCTTT. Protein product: CASSLGAWQNTEAFF. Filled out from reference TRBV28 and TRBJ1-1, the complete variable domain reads DVKVTQSSRYLVKRTGEKVFLECVQDMDHENMFWYRQDPGLGLRLIYFSYDVKMKEKGDIPEGYSVSREKKERFSLILESASTNQTSMYLCASSLGAWQNTEAFFGQGTRLTVV.

This CDR3 is CASSPPIEYSEAFF. The CDR3 DNA reads as TGTGCCAGCTCACCACCTATTGAATATTCTGAAGCTTTCTTT. The J gene is TRBJ1-1, the V gene TRBV18; D is ambiguous. Trimming cost V 0 bases and J 6 bases, with 11 bases left between them. The CDR3 runs to 14 residues. Germline CDR1 is KGHSH and CDR2 is LQKENI.

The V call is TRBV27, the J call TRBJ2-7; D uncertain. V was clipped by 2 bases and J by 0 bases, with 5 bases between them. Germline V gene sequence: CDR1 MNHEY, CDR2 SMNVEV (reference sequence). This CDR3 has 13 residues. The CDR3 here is CASSLDTSYEQYF. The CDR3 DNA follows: TGTGCCAGCAGTTTAGACACCTCCTACGAGCAGTACTTC.

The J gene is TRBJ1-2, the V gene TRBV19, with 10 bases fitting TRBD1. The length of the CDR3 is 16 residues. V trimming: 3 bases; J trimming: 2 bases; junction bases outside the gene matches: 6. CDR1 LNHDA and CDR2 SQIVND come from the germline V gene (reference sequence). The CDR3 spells CASSILGQGENYGYTF. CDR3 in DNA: TGTGCCAGTAGTATTCTTGGACAGGGGGAAAACTATGGCTACACCTTC.

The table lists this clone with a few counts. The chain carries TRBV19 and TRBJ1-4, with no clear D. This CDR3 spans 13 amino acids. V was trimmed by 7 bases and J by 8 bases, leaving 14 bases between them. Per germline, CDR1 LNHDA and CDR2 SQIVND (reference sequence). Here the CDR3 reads CASKSLLGEKLFF. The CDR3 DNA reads TGTGCCAGTAAGAGCCTCCTCGGCGAAAAACTGTTTTTT. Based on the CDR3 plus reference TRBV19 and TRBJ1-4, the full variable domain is DGGITQSPKYLFRKEGQNVTLSCEQNLNHDAMYWYRQDPGQGLRLIYYSQIVNDFQKGDIAEGYSVSREKKESFPLTVTSAQKNPTAFYLCASKSLLGEKLFFGSGTQLSVL.

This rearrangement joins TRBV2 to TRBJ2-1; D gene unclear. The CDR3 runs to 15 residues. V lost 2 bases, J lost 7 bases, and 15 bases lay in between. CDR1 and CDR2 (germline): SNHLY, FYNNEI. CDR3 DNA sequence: TGTGCCAGCAGTGAATGGAATAGGCTGGGGAATGAGCAGTTCTTC. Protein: CASSEWNRLGNEQFF.

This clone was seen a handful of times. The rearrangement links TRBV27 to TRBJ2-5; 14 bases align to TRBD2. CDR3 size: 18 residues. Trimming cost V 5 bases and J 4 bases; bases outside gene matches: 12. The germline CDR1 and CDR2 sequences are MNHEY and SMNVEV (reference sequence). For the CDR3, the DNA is TGTGCCAGCAGTCCATGGACTAGCGGGGGGCGGTTCGGAGAGACCCAGTACTTC. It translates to CASSPWTSGGRFGETQYF.

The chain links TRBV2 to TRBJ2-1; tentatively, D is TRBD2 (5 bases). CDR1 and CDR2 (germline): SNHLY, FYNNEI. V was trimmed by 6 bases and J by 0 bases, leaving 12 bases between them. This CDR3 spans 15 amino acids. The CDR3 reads CASSELASSYNEQFF. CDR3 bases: TGTGCCAGCAGCGAGCTAGCCTCCTCCTACAATGAGCAGTTCTTC.

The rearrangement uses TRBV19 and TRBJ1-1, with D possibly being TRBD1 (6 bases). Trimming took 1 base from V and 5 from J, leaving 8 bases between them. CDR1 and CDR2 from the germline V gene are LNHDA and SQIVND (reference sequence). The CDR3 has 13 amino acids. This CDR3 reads CASSIVGGTEAFF. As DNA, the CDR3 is TGTGCCAGTAGTATAGTAGGGGGAACTGAAGCTTTCTTT.

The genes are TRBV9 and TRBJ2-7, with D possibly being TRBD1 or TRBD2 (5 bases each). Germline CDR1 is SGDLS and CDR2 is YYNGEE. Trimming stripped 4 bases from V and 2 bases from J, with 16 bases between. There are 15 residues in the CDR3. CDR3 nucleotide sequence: TGTGCCAGCAGCCTGGGACCGCGTAAAGCCTACGAGCAGTACTTC. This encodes CASSLGPRKAYEQYF. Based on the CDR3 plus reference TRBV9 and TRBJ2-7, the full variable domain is DSGVTQTPKHLITATGQRVTLRCSPRSGDLSVYWYQQSLDQGLQFLIQYYNGEERAKGNILERFSAQQFPDLHSELNLSSLELGDSALYFCASSLGPRKAYEQYFGPGTRLTVT.

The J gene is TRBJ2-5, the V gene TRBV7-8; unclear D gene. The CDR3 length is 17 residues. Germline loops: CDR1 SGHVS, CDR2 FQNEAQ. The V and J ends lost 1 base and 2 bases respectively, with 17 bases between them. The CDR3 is CASSLGGVRTIQETQYF. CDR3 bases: TGTGCCAGCAGCTTAGGTGGCGTTCGGACGATTCAAGAGACCCAGTACTTC.

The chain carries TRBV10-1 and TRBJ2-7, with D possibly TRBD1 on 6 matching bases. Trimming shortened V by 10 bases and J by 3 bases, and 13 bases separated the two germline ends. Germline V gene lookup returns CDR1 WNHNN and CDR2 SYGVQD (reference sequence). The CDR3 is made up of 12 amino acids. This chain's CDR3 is CAKHRVDYEQYF. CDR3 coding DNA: TGCGCCAAACACAGGGTGGACTACGAGCAGTACTTC.

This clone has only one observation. This CDR3 reads CASSIPGNALRANVLTF. CDR3 nucleotide sequence: TGTGCCAGTAGTATCCCAGGGAACGCTCTGAGGGCCAACGTCCTGACTTTC. The rearrangement uses TRBV19 and TRBJ2-6; D may be TRBD1 (5 bases). V lost 3 bases to trimming and J lost 5 bases, with 17 bases between them. There are 17 residues in the CDR3. Germline V gives CDR1 LNHDA, CDR2 SQIVND (reference sequence).

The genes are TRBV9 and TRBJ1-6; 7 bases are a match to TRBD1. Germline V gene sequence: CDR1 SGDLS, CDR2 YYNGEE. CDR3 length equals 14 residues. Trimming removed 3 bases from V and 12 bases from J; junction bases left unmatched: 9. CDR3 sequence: CASSGQTGEGPLHF. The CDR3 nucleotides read TGTGCCAGCAGCGGACAAACAGGGGAGGGACCCCTCCACTTT.

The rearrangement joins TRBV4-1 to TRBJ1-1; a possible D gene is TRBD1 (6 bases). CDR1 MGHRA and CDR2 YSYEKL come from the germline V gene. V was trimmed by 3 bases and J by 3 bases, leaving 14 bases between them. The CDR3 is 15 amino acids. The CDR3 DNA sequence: TGCGCCAGCAGCCAGTCGGGGGCCAGGGACACTGAAGCTTTCTTT. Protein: CASSQSGARDTEAFF.

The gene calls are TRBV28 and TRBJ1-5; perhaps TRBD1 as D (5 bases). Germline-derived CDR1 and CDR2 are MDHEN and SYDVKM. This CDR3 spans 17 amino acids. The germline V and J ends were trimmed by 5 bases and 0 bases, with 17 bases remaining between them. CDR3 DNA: TGTGCCAGCAGTCCCCGTGGGAGGGGTTATAGCAATCAGCCCCAGCATTTT. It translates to CASSPRGRGYSNQPQHF.

The chain's CDR3 is CASSPEAGTNEKLFF. CDR3 sequence (DNA): TGTGCCAGCAGCCCAGAGGCGGGAACTAATGAAAAACTGTTTTTT. The gene calls are TRBV7-6 and TRBJ1-4; D remains ambiguous. The length of the CDR3 is 15 residues. Between the trimmed V and J ends, which lost 5 bases and 1 base, there was a span of 11 bases. Per germline, CDR1 SGHVS and CDR2 FNYEAQ.

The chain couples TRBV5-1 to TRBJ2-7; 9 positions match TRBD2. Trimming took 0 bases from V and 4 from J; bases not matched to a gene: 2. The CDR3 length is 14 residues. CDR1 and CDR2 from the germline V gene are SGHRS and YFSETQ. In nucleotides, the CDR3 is TGCGCCAGCAGCTTGGTGGGACTAGCTTACGAGCAGTACTTC. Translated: CASSLVGLAYEQYF.

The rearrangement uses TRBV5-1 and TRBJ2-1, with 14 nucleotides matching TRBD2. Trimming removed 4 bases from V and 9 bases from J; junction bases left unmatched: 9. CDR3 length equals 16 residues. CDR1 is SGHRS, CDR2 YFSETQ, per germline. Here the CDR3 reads CASSQRGLAGVGEQFF. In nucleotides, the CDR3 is TGCGCCAGCAGCCAAAGGGGACTAGCGGGGGTGGGTGAGCAGTTCTTC.

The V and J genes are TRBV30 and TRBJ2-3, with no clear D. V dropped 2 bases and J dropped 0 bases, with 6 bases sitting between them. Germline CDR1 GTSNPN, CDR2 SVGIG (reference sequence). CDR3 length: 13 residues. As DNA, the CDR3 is TGTGCCTGGAGTACCCTCAGCACAGATACGCAGTATTTT. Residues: CAWSTLSTDTQYF.